Below, 22 T cell receptor beta chains from the same sample are listed, as sequenced in a study of CD8 T cells in Susac syndrome. An input of about 0.5 to 1 ug of RNA was subjected to reverse transcription using random hexamers. TCRdb analysed the immunoSEQ multiplex PCR reads with MiXCR anew, one entry per CDR3 protein. The sample contains about 120,000 distinct CDR3 sequences, under 95% of which appear only once. Specimen: CD8+ T cells from PBMCs. The receptors were sampled from a human donor in good health.

This chain links TRBV7-8 with TRBJ2-7, with 7 bases aligning to TRBD1. The CDR3 has 14 amino acids. V gave up 4 bases and J gave up 4 bases; unmatched junction bases: 7. The V gene's germline CDR1 is SGHVS and CDR2 FQNEAQ. The CDR3 region has the DNA TGTGCCAGCAGCTCCGGGACAGCTTTTTACGAGCAGTACTTC. It is translated as CASSSGTAFYEQYF.

The chain recombines TRBV7-9 with TRBJ2-7, with D hard to call. The V gene lost 5 bases and the J gene lost 2 bases, with 10 bases spanning the gap. Germline CDR1 reads SEHNR; CDR2 reads FQNEAQ (reference sequence). This CDR3 is built from 13 residues. The CDR3 DNA follows: TGTGCCAGCAGCCTAGTTGGGCCCTACGAGCAGTACTTC. This codes for CASSLVGPYEQYF.

This chain connects TRBV19 to TRBJ2-7, with D unclear. V lost 6 bases and J lost 3, with 12 bases in between. This CDR3 has 13 residues. The V gene's germline CDR1 is LNHDA and CDR2 SQIVND (reference sequence). As DNA, the CDR3 is TGTGCCAGTAGGAATCCAGAAGGCTACGAGCAGTACTTC. Translating it yields CASRNPEGYEQYF.

The V call is TRBV6-5, the J call TRBJ2-7; possible D gene TRBD1, 5 bases. This CDR3 is built from 15 residues. Germline CDR1 reads MNHEY; CDR2 reads SVGAGI. Trimming removed 0 bases from V and 7 bases from J, with 16 bases in between. Here the CDR3 reads CASSYSIRGKTEQYF. The CDR3 nucleotides are TGTGCCAGCAGTTACTCGATAAGGGGCAAGACAGAGCAGTACTTC.

The chain recombines TRBV9 with TRBJ1-1; D call uncertain. The CDR3 spans 17 residues. V lost 3 bases to trimming and J lost 0 bases, with 18 bases between them. Germline CDR1 SGDLS, CDR2 YYNGEE. CDR3 sequence: CASSAGGFGVMNTEAFF. The CDR3 nucleotides read TGTGCCAGCAGCGCGGGTGGATTCGGGGTCATGAACACTGAAGCTTTCTTT.

This clonotype was found once. V and J are TRBV6-2 or TRBV6-3 and TRBJ1-1; D uncertain. Germline lookup yields CDR1 MNHEY and CDR2 SVGEGT. The CDR3 sequence is 14 residues long. The V gene lost 0 bases and the J gene lost 1 base, with 6 bases spanning the gap. The CDR3 DNA reads as TGTGCCAGCAGTTACTCGGCGGCGAACACTGAAGCTTTCTTT. This translates into CASSYSAANTEAFF.

The chain employs TRBV7-3 and TRBJ2-2; no clear D gene. The CDR3 runs to 12 residues. Germline CDR1 reads SGHTA; CDR2 reads FQGTGA. V was pared by 4 bases and J by 5 bases, with 5 bases between. CDR3 residues: CASSYETGELFF. The CDR3 bases are TGTGCCAGCAGCTACGAAACCGGGGAGCTGTTTTTT.

This clonotype was observed once. This chain joins TRBV5-1 and TRBJ2-3; a possible D gene is TRBD2 (6 bases). CDR1 is SGHRS and CDR2 is YFSETQ in the germline V gene. Trimming left V 3 bases short and J 4 bases short, with 18 bases between. The CDR3 contains 16 residues. The CDR3 sequence: CASSSPFGGSSDTQYF. In DNA form, the CDR3 reads TGCGCCAGCAGCTCTCCTTTTGGGGGGTCATCAGATACGCAGTATTTT.

This clonotype appeared a few times. V usage is TRBV29-1 and J usage is TRBJ2-7; 9 nucleotides align to TRBD1. The junction had 9 bases not matched to a gene; V was cut back by 6 bases and J by 3 bases. CDR1 and CDR2 from the germline V gene are SQVTM and ANQGSEA. The CDR3 is 14 residues long. CDR3 sequence (DNA): TGCAGCGTATCTCACTCGACAGGGGGCTACGAGCAGTACTTC. This encodes CSVSHSTGGYEQYF.

The rearrangement links TRBV25-1 to TRBJ2-7, with 7 positions matching TRBD2. This CDR3 spans 15 amino acids. Germline trimming cut 9 bases from V and 9 bases from J; bases unmatched to any gene: 20. Germline V gene lookup returns CDR1 MGHDK and CDR2 SYGVNS. The chain's CDR3 is CASGVSAGYGFGQYF. The CDR3 coding sequence is TGTGCCAGTGGAGTTTCAGCGGGATATGGCTTCGGGCAGTACTTC.

The rearrangement joins TRBV2 to TRBJ1-2; unclear D gene. Between the trimmed V and J ends, which lost 7 bases and 8 bases, there was a span of 14 bases. The CDR3 covers 12 residues. Germline loops: CDR1 SNHLY, CDR2 FYNNEI. The chain's CDR3 is CASTGERGGYTF. In nucleotides, the CDR3 is TGTGCCAGCACGGGCGAGCGAGGGGGCTACACCTTC.

This chain uses TRBV7-9 with TRBJ1-2; D gene unclear. Trimming took 2 bases from V and 4 from J, leaving 11 bases between them. Per germline, CDR1 SEHNR and CDR2 FQNEAQ (reference sequence). This CDR3 is 14 amino acids long. DNA for the CDR3: TGTGCCAGCAGCTTAAGCGGGGTTAGCTATGGCTACACCTTC. Translating gives CASSLSGVSYGYTF.

This chain uses TRBV27 with TRBJ2-7; either TRBD1 or TRBD2 may fit D (5 bases each). Germline assignment: CDR1 MNHEY and CDR2 SMNVEV (reference sequence). The CDR3 spans 14 residues. Trimming pared 7 bases from V and 2 bases from J, leaving 15 bases between. The CDR3 reads CASMAWGSPYEQYF. The CDR3 DNA follows: TGTGCCAGCATGGCGTGGGGGTCGCCCTACGAGCAGTACTTC.

The V call is TRBV6-5, the J call TRBJ1-3, with 9 bases identical to TRBD1. V was pared by 5 bases and J by 4 bases, with 6 bases of the junction left unmatched. CDR1 and CDR2 from the germline V gene are MNHEY and SVGAGI. This CDR3 has 15 residues. The CDR3 bases are TGTGCCAGCAGTCTACAGGGGGCGCAGGGAAACACCATATATTTT. It is translated as CASSLQGAQGNTIYF.

The chain is built from TRBV15 and TRBJ2-3; D is unclear. This CDR3 is 16 amino acids long. The germline V gene has CDR1 LNHNV and CDR2 YYDKDF (reference sequence). The V end was cut by 0 bases, the J end by 5 bases, with 15 bases between. In DNA form, the CDR3 reads TGTGCCACCAGCAGAGACGAATCACAGATCAAAGATACGCAGTATTTT. Translating it yields CATSRDESQIKDTQYF.

A single count supports this clonotype. V and J are TRBV5-1 and TRBJ2-5, with D unclear. This CDR3 spans 13 amino acids. The V gene lost 1 base and the J gene lost 2 bases, with 6 bases spanning the gap. Germline CDR1 SGHRS, CDR2 YFSETQ. CDR3 region: CASSLTWQETQYF. The CDR3, as DNA: TGCGCCAGCAGCTTGACCTGGCAAGAGACCCAGTACTTC.

The CDR3 sequence is CASSLLSGRGDNEQFF. DNA for the CDR3: TGCGCCAGCAGCTTGCTGTCCGGCAGGGGGGACAATGAGCAGTTCTTC. This rearrangement joins TRBV5-1 to TRBJ2-1; perhaps TRBD1 as D (7 bases). Germline V lookup: CDR1 SGHRS, CDR2 YFSETQ. The V and J ends lost 1 base and 5 bases respectively, with 16 bases between them. This CDR3 region has 16 residues.

The rearrangement joins TRBV19 to TRBJ2-3; D perhaps matches TRBD2 (5 bases). Germline CDR1 is LNHDA and CDR2 is SQIVND (reference sequence). V was trimmed by 3 bases and J by 9 bases, leaving 19 bases between them. This CDR3 region has 15 residues. The CDR3 is CASSMRTDYSLTQYF. CDR3 nucleotide sequence: TGTGCCAGTAGTATGAGGACCGACTATTCCTTGACGCAGTATTTT.

The chain joins TRBV29-1 to TRBJ2-2; TRBD2 is a possible D gene (5 bases). CDR1 SQVTM and CDR2 ANQGSEA come from the germline V gene. The CDR3 has 17 residues. The V and J ends lost 6 bases and 6 bases respectively, with 26 bases between them. This chain's CDR3 is CSVHPKWLLDFPGELFF. In DNA, the CDR3 is TGCAGCGTGCACCCGAAATGGCTACTAGATTTTCCCGGGGAGCTGTTTTTT.

V is TRBV6-2 or TRBV6-3 and J is TRBJ1-2, with 7 bases matching TRBD1. The CDR3 sequence is 12 residues long. CDR1 is MNHEY and CDR2 is SVGEGT in the germline V gene. The V and J ends lost 6 bases and 8 bases, in that order; junction bases with no gene match: 6. As DNA, the CDR3 is TGTGCCAGCAGCTCGACAGGGACAGGCTACACCTTC. Translating gives CASSSTGTGYTF.

This chain connects TRBV7-2 to TRBJ1-2; D is ambiguous. Trimming pared 1 base from V and 8 bases from J, leaving 17 bases between. From germline, CDR1 is SGHTA and CDR2 FQGNSA. The CDR3 covers 15 residues. CDR3 residues: CASSLEPLTAEGYTF. CDR3 bases: TGTGCCAGCAGCTTAGAACCCCTCACCGCAGAAGGCTACACCTTC.

This clonotype was found once. The V and J genes are TRBV7-9 and TRBJ1-1, with D possibly TRBD1 on 5 matching bases. Deletions cut 5 bases from V and 4 bases from J, with 17 bases between. The CDR3 is 15 residues long. Germline assignment: CDR1 SEHNR and CDR2 FQNEAQ (reference sequence). CDR3 residues: CASSAQAGQTTEAFF. The DNA of the CDR3 is TGTGCCAGCAGCGCCCAAGCAGGGCAGACCACTGAAGCTTTCTTT.